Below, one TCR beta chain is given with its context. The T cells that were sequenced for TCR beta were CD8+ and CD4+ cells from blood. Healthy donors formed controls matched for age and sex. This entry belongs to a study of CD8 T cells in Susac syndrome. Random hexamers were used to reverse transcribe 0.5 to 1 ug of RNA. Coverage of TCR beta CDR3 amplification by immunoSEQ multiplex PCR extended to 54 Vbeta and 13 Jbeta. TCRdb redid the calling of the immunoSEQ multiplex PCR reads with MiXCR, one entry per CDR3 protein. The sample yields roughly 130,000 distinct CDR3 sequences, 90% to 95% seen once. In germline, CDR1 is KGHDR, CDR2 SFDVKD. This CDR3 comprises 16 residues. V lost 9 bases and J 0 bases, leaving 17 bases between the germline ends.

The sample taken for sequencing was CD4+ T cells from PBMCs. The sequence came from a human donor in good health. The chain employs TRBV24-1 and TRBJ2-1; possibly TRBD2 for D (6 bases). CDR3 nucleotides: TGTGCCACCGGAGGGGCCGGGGTTGGCTCCTACAATGAGCAGTTCTTC. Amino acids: CATGGAGVGSYNEQFF.